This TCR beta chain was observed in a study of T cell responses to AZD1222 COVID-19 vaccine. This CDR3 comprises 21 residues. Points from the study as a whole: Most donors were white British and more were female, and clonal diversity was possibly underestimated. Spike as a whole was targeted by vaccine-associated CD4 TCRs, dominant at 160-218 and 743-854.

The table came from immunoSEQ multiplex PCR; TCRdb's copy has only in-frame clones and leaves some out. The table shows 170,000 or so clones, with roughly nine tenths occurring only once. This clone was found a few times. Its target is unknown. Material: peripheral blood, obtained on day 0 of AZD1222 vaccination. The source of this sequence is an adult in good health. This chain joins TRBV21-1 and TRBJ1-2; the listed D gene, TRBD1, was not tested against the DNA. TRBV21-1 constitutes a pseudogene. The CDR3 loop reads CASSKESSAGDPSRANYGYTF. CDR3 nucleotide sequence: TGTGCCAGCAGCAAAGAATCATCGGCAGGGGACCCCTCTCGGGCTAACTATGGCTACACCTTC.